This TCR beta chain was recorded in a study of technical replicates of blood from several donors. Germline loops: CDR1 WSHSY, CDR2 SAAADI. The CDR3 is 15 amino acids. With 8 bases clipped from V and 0 bases from J, the junction kept 7 bases outside the gene matches. Repertoires were generated with immunoSEQ multiplex PCR, while TCRdb's copy carries only in-frame clones and drops some. Of nearly 70,000 clones listed, roughly 92% are singletons. The specimen was PBMCs. The origin of this receptor is a human donor in good health. Some clones in this sample may be carry-over from other donors' samples. The chain uses TRBV10-2 and TRBJ1-5, with 7 nucleotides matching TRBD1. This chain's CDR3 is CASGSGTVSNQPQHF. The CDR3 DNA reads as TGCGCCAGCGGATCCGGGACAGTTAGCAATCAGCCCCAGCATTTT.